Listed here are 11 T cell receptor beta chains from one sample, sequenced in a study of T cell repertoires in cytomegalovirus infection. MiXCR, applied by TCRdb to the reads, yields one record per CDR3 protein. The sample records 250,000 to 300,000 distinct CDR3 sequences, around 9% being singletons. Material: PBMCs. Every receptor here comes from a human donor in good health (CMV status not recorded). Some clones in this sample may be carry-over from other donors' samples.

This clonotype was observed many times. CDR3 DNA: TGTGCCAGCAGCCAAGGAGGTTACTCTGGGGCCAACGTCCTGACTTTC. Translating gives CASSQGGYSGANVLTF. The gene calls are TRBV14 and TRBJ2-6; D is unclear. The CDR3 runs 16 residues. Germline CDR1 SGHDN, CDR2 FVKESK. With 1 base removed from V and 0 bases from J, the gap between germline ends came to 7 bases. Looking up the rest from reference TRBV14 and TRBJ2-6 gives the full variable domain: EAGVTQFPSHSVIEKGQTVTLRCDPISGHDNLYWYRRVMGKEIKFLLHFVKESKQDESGMPNNRFLAERTGGTYSTLKVQPAELEDSGVYFCASSQGGYSGANVLTFGAGSRLTVL.

This clonotype showed up many times. The gene calls are TRBV7-2 and TRBJ1-1; no firm D call. Germline V gene sequence: CDR1 SGHTA, CDR2 FQGNSA. Deletions cut 5 bases from V and 1 base from J, with 14 bases between. The length of the CDR3 is 15 residues. The CDR3 sequence is CASSQIGITNTEAFF. In nucleotides, the CDR3 is TGTGCCAGCAGCCAAATCGGCATAACGAACACTGAAGCTTTCTTT. The full variable domain, in which reference TRBV7-2 and TRBJ1-1 provide the parts outside the CDR3, is GAGVSQSPSNKVTEKGKDVELRCDPISGHTALYWYRQSLGQGLEFLIYFQGNSAPDKSGLPSDRFSAERTGGSVSTLTIQRTQQEDSAVYLCASSQIGITNTEAFFGQGTRLTVV.

This clonotype has only a few counts. This chain uses TRBV5-1 with TRBJ1-2; 10 nucleotides align to TRBD1. The germline V gene has CDR1 SGHRS and CDR2 YFSETQ. This CDR3 region has 16 residues. J gave up 4 bases and V 4 bases, and 10 bases lay outside the gene matches. The DNA for the CDR3 is TGCGCCAGCAGCCTTACCGCGGGACAGGGGAGCTATGGCTACACCTTC. It yields the protein CASSLTAGQGSYGYTF.

This clonotype has a count of ten or more. This chain uses TRBV20-1 with TRBJ2-7; D tentatively fits TRBD1 or TRBD2 (5 bases each). V lost 1 base and J 4 bases, leaving 14 bases between the germline ends. Germline assignment: CDR1 DFQATT and CDR2 SNEGSKA (reference sequence). The CDR3 has 14 amino acids. CDR3 sequence (DNA): TGCAGTGCTAGAGGGGACGGAATACTGTACGAGCAGTACTTC. This codes for CSARGDGILYEQYF.

The chain employs TRBV28 and TRBJ1-1; D ambiguous. This CDR3 is 11 amino acids long. CDR1 MDHEN and CDR2 SYDVKM come from the germline V gene. V dropped 6 bases and J dropped 8 bases, with 10 bases sitting between them. CDR3 bases: TGTGCCAGCAGCAGCCGGGTAGAAGCTTTCTTT. This encodes CASSSRVEAFF.

V gene TRBV14 combines with J gene TRBJ1-6; D gene uncertain. Trimming took 3 bases from V and 10 from J, leaving 13 bases between them. CDR1 and CDR2 from the germline V gene are SGHDN and FVKESK. The CDR3 loop spans 14 amino acids. The CDR3 nucleotides read TGTGCCAGCAGCCATGCCCCAGGAGGGTCACCCCTCCACTTT. It specifies CASSHAPGGSPLHF.

The CDR3 DNA reads TGCAGCGTTGAAGATCAGGACAGGGGTTCCTACAATGAGCAGTTCTTC. Translated: CSVEDQDRGSYNEQFF. V gene TRBV29-1 combines with J gene TRBJ2-1; TRBD1 aligns across 9 bases. CDR1 and CDR2 (germline): SQVTM, ANQGSEA. The CDR3 is 16 amino acids. Losses at the gene ends were 0 bases for V and 1 base for J; bases not matched to a gene: 4.

The table lists this clonotype with a few counts. The chain has TRBV2 and TRBJ2-5; tentatively, D is TRBD2 (5 bases). There are 13 residues in the CDR3. Trimming took 9 bases from V and 5 from J, leaving 16 bases between them. Germline lookup yields CDR1 SNHLY and CDR2 FYNNEI. CDR3 DNA: TGTGCCAGTGTGGAGGAGATCGGGGAGACCCAGTACTTC. This encodes CASVEEIGETQYF.

This clonotype was seen ten or more times. The rearrangement links TRBV6-1 to TRBJ2-3, with a weak D call TRBD2 (7 bases). CDR1 is MNHNS, CDR2 SASEGT, per germline. Trimming cost V 3 bases and J 0 bases, with 19 bases left between them. The CDR3 has 18 residues. The CDR3 region is CASSELHIGGRSTDTQYF. As DNA, the CDR3 is TGTGCCAGCAGTGAGCTTCATATCGGGGGGCGAAGCACAGATACGCAGTATTTT.

The V call is TRBV7-2, the J call TRBJ2-7; 10 bases map to TRBD2. V was pared by 5 bases and J by 1 base, with 17 bases of the junction left unmatched. The CDR3 runs to 19 residues. From germline, CDR1 is SGHTA and CDR2 FQGNSA. The CDR3 protein is CASSPRSRRTSGKSYEQYF. In DNA form, the CDR3 reads TGTGCCAGCAGCCCGCGCAGTAGACGGACTAGCGGAAAGTCCTACGAGCAGTACTTC.

The chain has TRBV20-1 and TRBJ2-7; D unresolved. With 6 bases removed from V and 4 bases from J, the gap between germline ends came to 16 bases. This CDR3 is built from 13 residues. CDR1 is DFQATT, CDR2 SNEGSKA, per germline (reference sequence). The CDR3 reads CSATDRSPYEQYF. DNA for the CDR3: TGCAGTGCCACTGACCGCTCCCCTTACGAGCAGTACTTC.